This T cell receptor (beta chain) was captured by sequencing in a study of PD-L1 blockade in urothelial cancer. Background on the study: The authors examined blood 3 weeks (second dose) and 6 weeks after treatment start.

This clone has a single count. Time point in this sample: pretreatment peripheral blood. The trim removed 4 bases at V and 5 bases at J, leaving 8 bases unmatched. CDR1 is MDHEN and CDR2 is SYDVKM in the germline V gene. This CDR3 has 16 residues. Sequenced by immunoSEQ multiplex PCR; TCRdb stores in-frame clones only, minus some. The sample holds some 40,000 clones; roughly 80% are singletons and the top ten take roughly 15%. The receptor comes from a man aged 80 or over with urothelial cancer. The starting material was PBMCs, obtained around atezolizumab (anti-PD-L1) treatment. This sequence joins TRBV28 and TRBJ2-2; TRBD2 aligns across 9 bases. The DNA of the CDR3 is TGTGCCAGCAGTTCTTTAGCGGGAGCGGGAACCGGGGAGCTGTTTTTT. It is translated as CASSSLAGAGTGELFF.